Listed here are 21 T cell receptor beta chains from one sample, sequenced in a study of cytomegalovirus exposure and HLA in healthy donors. It was with 60 Vbeta and 13 Jbeta primers that the PCR ran. Clones were read by immunoSEQ multiplex PCR, and TCRdb kept only the in-frame ones, dropping some. The sample contains tens of thousands of clones, approximately 84% of which appear only once. The source material was PBMCs. These receptors were taken from a man in his fifties or sixties in good health and CMV-seronegative.

The rearrangement uses TRBV6-1 and TRBJ1-6, with D possibly TRBD1 on 6 matching bases. The CDR3 runs to 17 residues. The germline V gene has CDR1 MNHNS and CDR2 SASEGT. Trimming cost V 0 bases and J 1 base, with 10 bases left between them. The CDR3 here is CASSEANRVSYNSPLHF. The DNA of the CDR3 is TGTGCCAGCAGTGAAGCGAACAGGGTTTCCTATAATTCACCCCTCCACTTT.

The V gene is TRBV25-1, the J gene TRBJ2-2, with 9 bases that match TRBD1. Losses at the gene ends were 0 bases for V and 2 bases for J; bases not matched to a gene: 4. There are 17 residues in the CDR3. Germline V lookup: CDR1 MGHDK, CDR2 SYGVNS. The CDR3 bases are TGTGCCAGCAGTGAATATATGGGACAGGGAAACACCGGGGAGCTGTTTTTT. This encodes CASSEYMGQGNTGELFF.

CDR3 in DNA: TGTGCCAGCAGCTTAACAATTCTGACTGAAGCTTTCTTT. It is translated as CASSLTILTEAFF. The rearrangement links TRBV7-3 to TRBJ1-1; no reliable D call. The CDR3 is made up of 13 amino acids. The V and J ends lost 0 bases and 5 bases respectively, with 7 bases between them. The germline CDR1 and CDR2 sequences are SGHTA and FQGTGA.

CDR3 in DNA: TGTGCCAGCAGCCGCACACAGATGAACACTGAAGCTTTCTTT. It specifies CASSRTQMNTEAFF. The chain carries TRBV4-2 and TRBJ1-1; no definite D call. The CDR3 loop spans 14 amino acids. Germline V gives CDR1 LGHNA, CDR2 YNFKEQ. Trimming pared 4 bases from V and 0 bases from J, leaving 9 bases between.

The chain employs TRBV28 and TRBJ1-6; 9 bases align to TRBD1. Germline trimming cut 6 bases from V and 14 bases from J; bases unmatched to any gene: 11. Germline-derived CDR1 and CDR2 are MDHEN and SYDVKM. CDR3 length equals 14 residues. CDR3: CASSPGQGWSTLHF. The DNA for the CDR3 is TGTGCCAGCAGCCCGGGACAGGGCTGGAGTACCCTCCACTTT. Supplemented by reference TRBV28 and TRBJ1-6, the full variable domain reads DVKVTQSSRYLVKRTGEKVFLECVQDMDHENMFWYRQDPGLGLRLIYFSYDVKMKEKGDIPEGYSVSREKKERFSLILESASTNQTSMYLCASSPGQGWSTLHFGNGTRLTVT.

The chain recombines TRBV10-2 with TRBJ1-4, with 9 bases identical to TRBD1. Germline V gives CDR1 WSHSY, CDR2 SAAADI. The CDR3 has 15 amino acids. The V segment lost 2 bases and the J segment 7 bases; nucleotides outside the gene matches: 5. CDR3 DNA sequence: TGCGCCAGCAGTGAGCCCCCGGGACAGGGTGAAAAACTGTTTTTT. It encodes CASSEPPGQGEKLFF.

This chain links TRBV7-2 with TRBJ2-2; D not resolved. CDR3 length: 13 amino acids. Deletions cut 1 base from V and 7 bases from J, with 7 bases between. In germline, CDR1 is SGHTA, CDR2 FQGNSA. The CDR3 sequence: CASSLGPIGELFF. The DNA of the CDR3 is TGTGCCAGCAGCTTAGGTCCTATCGGGGAGCTGTTTTTT.

This chain joins TRBV7-6 and TRBJ1-5; 11 nucleotides line up with TRBD1. This CDR3 is built from 15 residues. Germline V CDR1 and CDR2: SGHVS, FNYEAQ. Trimming removed 3 bases from V and 6 bases from J; junction bases left unmatched: 4. The CDR3 spells CASSFGTGGSQPQHF. The CDR3 DNA is TGTGCCAGCAGCTTCGGGACAGGGGGTAGTCAGCCCCAGCATTTT.

The chain is built from TRBV30 and TRBJ2-7, with D maybe TRBD2 (5 bases). Trimming pared 7 bases from V and 1 base from J, leaving 14 bases between. Germline CDR1 and CDR2: GTSNPN and SVGIG (reference sequence). This CDR3 region has 13 residues. CDR3 in amino acids: CAFPQRSSYEQYF. DNA of the CDR3: TGTGCCTTCCCCCAGCGGAGTTCCTACGAGCAGTACTTC. Full variable domain (rest looked up from reference TRBV30 and TRBJ2-7): SQTIHQWPATLVQPVGSPLSLECTVEGTSNPNLYWYRQAAGRGLQLLFYSVGIGQISSEVPQNLSASRPQDRQFILSSKKLLLSDSGFYLCAFPQRSSYEQYFGPGTRLTVT.

V usage is TRBV30 and J usage is TRBJ2-7; a weak D match, TRBD2 (5 bases). This CDR3 is 14 amino acids long. The germline V gene encodes CDR1 GTSNPN and CDR2 SVGIG (reference sequence). V lost 5 bases and J 4 bases, leaving 18 bases between the germline ends. Here the CDR3 reads CAWVAPGPGYEQYF. The CDR3 DNA reads TGTGCCTGGGTCGCCCCGGGCCCGGGGTACGAGCAGTACTTC.

The gene calls are TRBV9 and TRBJ1-2, with a tentative D call TRBD1 (6 bases). Trimming removed 3 bases from V and 3 bases from J, with 15 bases in between. Per germline, CDR1 SGDLS and CDR2 YYNGEE. The CDR3 spans 15 residues. CDR3 region: CASSERGSGDYGYTF. Here the CDR3 DNA reads TGTGCCAGCAGCGAGCGGGGTTCAGGGGACTATGGCTACACCTTC.

This clone was seen only once. The chain recombines TRBV7-2 with TRBJ2-7, with 8 bases fitting TRBD2. This CDR3 comprises 14 residues. Germline V lookup: CDR1 SGHTA, CDR2 FQGNSA. After removal of 5 bases from V and 4 bases from J, the junction contained 7 bases not matched to a gene. The CDR3 protein is CASSPSGGPYEQYF. The CDR3 DNA is TGTGCCAGCAGCCCCTCGGGGGGGCCATACGAGCAGTACTTC.

The chain carries TRBV19 and TRBJ2-3, with 7 nucleotides matching TRBD1. With V trimmed by 2 bases and J by 4 bases, 0 bases remained unmatched. The CDR3 has 13 residues. CDR1 is LNHDA, CDR2 SQIVND, per germline (reference sequence). The CDR3 DNA reads TGTGCCAGTAGTATAACAGGGGCAGATACGCAGTATTTT. It encodes CASSITGADTQYF.

This chain uses TRBV18 with TRBJ1-2; TRBD1 might be the D (5 bases). This CDR3 spans 13 amino acids. Per the germline V gene, CDR1 is KGHSH and CDR2 is LQKENI. The germline V and J ends were trimmed by 3 bases and 8 bases, with 13 bases remaining between them. CDR3 residues: CASSPVGARGYTF. DNA for the CDR3: TGTGCCAGCTCACCGGTAGGGGCTAGAGGCTACACCTTC. The variable domain in full, with the rest retrieved from reference TRBV18 and TRBJ1-2, is NAGVMQNPRHLVRRRGQEARLRCSPMKGHSHVYWYRQLPEEGLKFMVYLQKENIIDESGMPKERFSAEFPKEGPSILRIQQVVRGDSAAYFCASSPVGARGYTFGSGTRLTVV.

This sequence joins TRBV18 and TRBJ2-7, with 7 positions matching TRBD1. The CDR3 contains 15 residues. Trimming removed 2 bases from V and 0 bases from J; junction bases left unmatched: 4. Germline loops: CDR1 KGHSH, CDR2 LQKENI. The CDR3 loop reads CASSPRTGNSYEQYF. CDR3 nucleotide sequence: TGTGCCAGCTCACCAAGGACAGGTAACTCCTACGAGCAGTACTTC.

This rearrangement joins TRBV19 to TRBJ1-5; 8 positions agree with TRBD1. The length of the CDR3 is 14 residues. With V trimmed by 7 bases and J by 6 bases, 8 bases remained unmatched. Germline CDR1 and CDR2: LNHDA and SQIVND (reference sequence). The DNA of the CDR3 is TGTGCCAGTATGGACAGGGCTCAGAGTCAGCCCCAGCATTTT. This codes for CASMDRAQSQPQHF. Based on the CDR3 plus reference TRBV19 and TRBJ1-5, the full variable domain is DGGITQSPKYLFRKEGQNVTLSCEQNLNHDAMYWYRQDPGQGLRLIYYSQIVNDFQKGDIAEGYSVSREKKESFPLTVTSAQKNPTAFYLCASMDRAQSQPQHFGDGTRLSIL.

The chain couples TRBV10-3 to TRBJ2-5, with TRBD1 identical over 8 bases. Germline V gene sequence: CDR1 ENHRY, CDR2 SYGVKD. This CDR3 has 14 amino acids. The trim removed 5 bases at V and 6 bases at J, leaving 8 bases unmatched. The CDR3 is CAISFDRGGQTQYF. The CDR3 nucleotides read TGTGCCATCAGTTTCGACAGGGGAGGACAGACCCAGTACTTC.

J is TRBJ1-3 and V is TRBV28; D unclear. Looked up from germline, CDR1 is MDHEN and CDR2 is SYDVKM. V dropped 4 bases and J dropped 3 bases, with 16 bases sitting between them. This CDR3 has 16 amino acids. This chain's CDR3 is CASSSLFGLGGNTIYF. The CDR3 DNA is TGTGCCAGCAGTTCGCTTTTTGGACTCGGTGGAAACACCATATATTTT.

V usage is TRBV19 and J usage is TRBJ1-2; 9 bases map to TRBD1. V dropped 5 bases and J dropped 5; count of bases not matched to a gene: 15. This CDR3 is built from 17 residues. The germline V gene has CDR1 LNHDA and CDR2 SQIVND (reference sequence). The CDR3 DNA follows: TGTGCCAGTAGTCTCCGGGACAGGGAATATGAAGGATATGGCTACACCTTC. Its translation: CASSLRDREYEGYGYTF.

The chain joins TRBV2 to TRBJ2-1, with TRBD1 identical over 9 bases. The CDR3 has 14 amino acids. With 6 bases clipped from V and 3 bases from J, the junction kept 3 bases outside the gene matches. Germline V gene lookup returns CDR1 SNHLY and CDR2 FYNNEI. The CDR3 DNA reads as TGTGCCAGCAGCACAGGGGGCGGCTACAATGAGCAGTTCTTC. Translated, it gives CASSTGGGYNEQFF.

The V and J genes are TRBV30 and TRBJ1-1; TRBD1 aligns across 7 bases. CDR1 and CDR2 from the germline V gene are GTSNPN and SVGIG (reference sequence). The junction had 5 bases not matched to a gene; V was cut back by 7 bases and J by 6 bases. CDR3 length: 11 amino acids. CDR3 sequence reads: CAFTDRAEAFF. The CDR3 DNA follows: TGTGCCTTCACTGACAGGGCTGAAGCTTTCTTT. The full variable domain, completed using reference TRBV30 and TRBJ1-1, is SQTIHQWPATLVQPVGSPLSLECTVEGTSNPNLYWYRQAAGRGLQLLFYSVGIGQISSEVPQNLSASRPQDRQFILSSKKLLLSDSGFYLCAFTDRAEAFFGQGTRLTVV.